This is a list of T cell receptor beta chains from one sample in a study of regulatory T cells in long-lasting Graves disease. TCRdb itself ran the multiplex PCR reads through MiXCR, one entry per CDR3 protein. The repertoire holds 200,000 to 250,000 distinct CDR3 sequences, with approximately 19% as singletons. The sample also formed part of further work on T cells in Graves' hyperthyroidism and ophthalmopathy.

The sequenced sample was peripheral blood mononuclear cells (PBMCs), obtained at new diagnosis, from a patient treated with antithyroid drugs. These receptors were obtained from a woman in her 30s with Graves disease. Each CDR3 is given with its conserved first and last residue. Each record gives: clone size, V gene, J gene, D gene, CDR3 DNA, CDR3 protein. A D gene is named only where the DNA matches it firmly. Where a row states a size, it is once, few, many or the class of an expanded clone; other rows omit it.

clone size: few
V gene: TRBV5-6
J gene: TRBJ1-1
D gene: TRBD1
CDR3 DNA: TGTGCCAGCAGCTTGGTGGGACAGGGGCCCACTGAAGCTTTCTTT
CDR3 protein: CASSLVGQGPTEAFF

clone size: many
V gene: TRBV5-1
J gene: TRBJ2-1
D gene: NA
CDR3 DNA: TGCGCCAGCAGCTTTCAAGGCCCCGGGTACAATGAGCAGTTCTTC
CDR3 protein: CASSFQGPGYNEQFF

clone size: many
V gene: TRBV28
J gene: TRBJ2-7
D gene: TRBD1
CDR3 DNA: TGTGCCAGCAGTACCGTTTTTTATTTGGACAGGGGATCCTACGAGCAGTACTTC
CDR3 protein: CASSTVFYLDRGSYEQYF

clone size: NA
V gene: TRBV13
J gene: TRBJ2-1
D gene: TRBD2
CDR3 DNA: TGTGCCAGCAGCCCGCCGGGACTAGCGGGGGGGGCGAGAGATGAGCAGTTCTTC
CDR3 protein: CASSPPGLAGGARDEQFF

clone size: NA
V gene: TRBV12-3/TRBV12-4
J gene: TRBJ1-4
D gene: NA
CDR3 DNA: TGTGCCAGCAGTTTCCCTGACACATATGAAAAACTGTTTTTT
CDR3 protein: CASSFPDTYEKLFF

clone size: NA
V gene: TRBV19
J gene: TRBJ1-1
D gene: TRBD1
CDR3 DNA: TGTGCCAGTAGTTCCTACCGGGACAGGGGGAACACTGAAGCTTTCTTT
CDR3 protein: CASSSYRDRGNTEAFF

clone size: many
V gene: TRBV6-1
J gene: TRBJ1-5
D gene: TRBD1
CDR3 DNA: TGTGCCAGCAGCGAGGACAGGGGTCAGCCCCAGCATTTT
CDR3 protein: CASSEDRGQPQHF

clone size: many
V gene: TRBV12-5
J gene: TRBJ2-2
D gene: NA
CDR3 DNA: TGTGCTAGTGGTTGGGTCCAGGGGAACACCGGGGAGCTGTTTTTT
CDR3 protein: CASGWVQGNTGELFF

clone size: NA
V gene: TRBV6-1
J gene: TRBJ1-2
D gene: NA
CDR3 DNA: TGTGCCAGCACCCGGGACACCGGGAGCTATGGCTACACCTTC
CDR3 protein: CASTRDTGSYGYTF

clone size: many
V gene: TRBV27
J gene: TRBJ2-7
D gene: NA
CDR3 DNA: TGTGCCAGCACGGGCCCCCCCACTTACGAGCAGTACTTC
CDR3 protein: CASTGPPTYEQYF

clone size: many
V gene: TRBV4-2
J gene: TRBJ1-5
D gene: TRBD1
CDR3 DNA: TGTGCCAGCAGCCAAGACCCCAGGGGGCCTGATGGCAATCAGCCCCAGCATTTT
CDR3 protein: CASSQDPRGPDGNQPQHF

clone size: many
V gene: TRBV9
J gene: TRBJ2-2
D gene: TRBD1
CDR3 DNA: TGTGCCAGCAGCGCCTGGACAGGAGCGAACACCGGGGAGCTGTTTTTT
CDR3 protein: CASSAWTGANTGELFF

clone size: many
V gene: TRBV7-8
J gene: TRBJ1-1
D gene: NA
CDR3 DNA: TGTGCCAGCAGCCAGTACGGGGGCACTGAAGCTTTCTTT
CDR3 protein: CASSQYGGTEAFF

clone size: many
V gene: TRBV7-9
J gene: TRBJ1-1
D gene: NA
CDR3 DNA: TGTGCCAGCAGCTCGAATGTGATGAACACTGAAGCTTTCTTT
CDR3 protein: CASSSNVMNTEAFF

clone size: few
V gene: TRBV28
J gene: TRBJ2-7
D gene: TRBD1
CDR3 DNA: TGTGCCAGCAGTTTAGGCAGGGGGCTGGACGAGCAGTACTTC
CDR3 protein: CASSLGRGLDEQYF

clone size: many
V gene: TRBV11-2
J gene: TRBJ1-2
D gene: NA
CDR3 DNA: TGTGCCAGCAGCTCCATCCGCGACAGAGGCGGCCAAGATGGCTACACCTTC
CDR3 protein: CASSSIRDRGGQDGYTF

clone size: NA
V gene: TRBV2
J gene: TRBJ1-5
D gene: TRBD1
CDR3 DNA: TGTGCCAGCACCCCGCCCAAGGACAGGGAGACTCAGCCCCAGCATTTT
CDR3 protein: CASTPPKDRETQPQHF

clone size: NA
V gene: TRBV6-4
J gene: TRBJ2-5
D gene: TRBD2
CDR3 DNA: TGTGCCAGCAGTGACTCGGGACTAGCGGGAGGCCTCCAAGAGACCCAGTACTTC
CDR3 protein: CASSDSGLAGGLQETQYF

clone size: many
V gene: TRBV7-9
J gene: TRBJ1-2
D gene: NA
CDR3 DNA: TGTGCCAGCACCCCTTTGGGGGCGAGCTATGGCTACACCTTC
CDR3 protein: CASTPLGASYGYTF

clone size: many
V gene: TRBV11-2
J gene: TRBJ1-1
D gene: NA
CDR3 DNA: TGTGCCAGCAGTTGGAGGGCGATCCCTGAAGCTTTCTTT
CDR3 protein: CASSWRAIPEAFF

clone size: many
V gene: TRBV5-1
J gene: TRBJ1-4
D gene: NA
CDR3 DNA: TGTGCCAGCAGCTTGGTGCCAGGAAGCGGAGAAAAACTGTTTTTT
CDR3 protein: CASSLVPGSGEKLFF

clone size: many
V gene: TRBV11-3
J gene: TRBJ2-2
D gene: NA
CDR3 DNA: TGTGCCAGCAGCTTAGGAGGTTCCCAGAACACCGGGGAGCTGTTTTTT
CDR3 protein: CASSLGGSQNTGELFF

clone size: NA
V gene: TRBV4-1
J gene: TRBJ2-3
D gene: TRBD2
CDR3 DNA: TGCGCCAGCAGCCGCCTACCACCAGCGGGGCATTCTAGCACAGATACGCAGTATTTT
CDR3 protein: CASSRLPPAGHSSTDTQYF

clone size: few
V gene: TRBV6-1
J gene: TRBJ2-1
D gene: NA
CDR3 DNA: TGTGCCAGCAGTGCACTAGGGTTGCTGAATGAGCAGTTCTTC
CDR3 protein: CASSALGLLNEQFF

clone size: many
V gene: TRBV19
J gene: TRBJ2-7
D gene: NA
CDR3 DNA: TGTGCCAGTAGTATCCTCCTTAAGTACGAGCAGTACTTC
CDR3 protein: CASSILLKYEQYF

clone size: many
V gene: TRBV20-1
J gene: TRBJ2-7
D gene: TRBD2
CDR3 DNA: TGCAGTGCCGTCCCGGGACTAGCAGCCGTGCAGTACTTC
CDR3 protein: CSAVPGLAAVQYF

clone size: few
V gene: TRBV20-1
J gene: TRBJ2-5
D gene: NA
CDR3 DNA: TGCAGTGCTAGGGTAGCGGTCTCCCAAGAGACCCAGTACTTC
CDR3 protein: CSARVAVSQETQYF

clone size: many
V gene: TRBV3-1
J gene: TRBJ2-7
D gene: NA
CDR3 DNA: TGTGCCAGCAGCCAAGAAAAAGACTACCAGAGGGAGCAGTACTTC
CDR3 protein: CASSQEKDYQREQYF

clone size: many
V gene: TRBV15
J gene: TRBJ2-1
D gene: NA
CDR3 DNA: TGTGCCACCAGCAGAGATACAGCTATCTCCTACAATGAGCAGTTCTTC
CDR3 protein: CATSRDTAISYNEQFF

clone size: many
V gene: TRBV9
J gene: TRBJ2-1
D gene: NA
CDR3 DNA: TGTGCCAGCAGCGACAATAACTACAATGAGCAGTTCTTC
CDR3 protein: CASSDNNYNEQFF

clone size: many
V gene: TRBV28
J gene: TRBJ2-3
D gene: NA
CDR3 DNA: TGTGCCACTCGGAGAGGGCCATCCGAGGATACGCAGTATTTT
CDR3 protein: CATRRGPSEDTQYF